The text below deals with one TCR beta chain. What it binds is unknown. This sample stems from a study of a mutant IDH1 vaccine in newly diagnosed glioma. Study-level background: Patients came in for eight vaccinations, in weeks 1, 3, 5, 7, 11, 15, 19 and 23.

Germline CDR1 and CDR2: SGHRS and YFSETQ. The CDR3 is 14 residues long. Deletions cut 2 bases from V and 4 bases from J, with 13 bases between. Specified time point: week 23, last vaccination. Vaccine doses each comprised 300 ug of mutant IDH1 20-mer peptide, with topical imiquimod. Donors harbored newly found WHO grade 3 or 4 IDH1-mutant, ATRX-lost astrocytomas. Profiling relied on immunoSEQ multiplex PCR, and the TCRdb table lists in-frame clones only, not all of them. The data show tens of thousands of clones, with about 81% seen just once and around 8.9% held by the top ten. The J gene is TRBJ2-7, the V gene TRBV5-1; perhaps TRBD2 as D (6 bases). This receptor was taken from a woman between 40 and 55 years old with glioma. Some clones in this sample may be carry-over from other donors' samples. Material: PBMCs, obtained from a glioma patient whose treatment included an IDH1 peptide vaccine. The CDR3 sequence: CASSFSGEFYEQYF. The CDR3 nucleotides read TGCGCCAGCAGCTTTTCGGGGGAGTTTTACGAGCAGTACTTC. Variable domain in full (rest from reference TRBV5-1 and TRBJ2-7): KAGVTQTPRYLIKTRGQQVTLSCSPISGHRSVSWYQQTPGQGLQFLFEYFSETQRNKGNFPGRFSGRQFSNSRSEMNVSTLELGDSALYLCASSFSGEFYEQYFGPGTRLTVT.